This T cell receptor beta chain was retrieved from a study of T-cell reconstitution after alpha-beta-depleted transplantation in children. The study, taken as a whole, reports: In some patients, recipient T cells and intrathymic progenitors surviving conditioning explained high day-60 diversity.

Unique molecular identifiers were incorporated when the TCRbeta library was constructed. TCRdb re-analysed the PCR reads in MiXCR, keeping a single row per CDR3 protein. Among hundreds of thousands of distinct CDR3 sequences listed, 16% were seen once. In this sample, this clonotype turned up a few times. The antigen remains unidentified. Germline V gene lookup returns CDR1 DFQATT and CDR2 SNEGSKA (reference sequence). The CDR3 extends over 15 amino acids. The ends lost 6 bases at V and 4 bases at J; junction bases unmatched: 10. The chain recombines TRBV20-1 with TRBJ1-5; the match to TRBD1 covers 9 bases. The sample consisted of PBMCs, mostly from graft donor cells, taken 360 days after TCRalphabeta/CD19-depleted stem cell transplant. The clonotype originates from a male patient younger than 18 who had a stem cell transplant for acute lymphoblastic leukemia, so the T cells may come from the graft donor. The DNA of the CDR3 is TGCAGTGCGGGGACAGGGCGTTTGGGGAATCAGCCCCAGCATTTT. It codes for CSAGTGRLGNQPQHF.